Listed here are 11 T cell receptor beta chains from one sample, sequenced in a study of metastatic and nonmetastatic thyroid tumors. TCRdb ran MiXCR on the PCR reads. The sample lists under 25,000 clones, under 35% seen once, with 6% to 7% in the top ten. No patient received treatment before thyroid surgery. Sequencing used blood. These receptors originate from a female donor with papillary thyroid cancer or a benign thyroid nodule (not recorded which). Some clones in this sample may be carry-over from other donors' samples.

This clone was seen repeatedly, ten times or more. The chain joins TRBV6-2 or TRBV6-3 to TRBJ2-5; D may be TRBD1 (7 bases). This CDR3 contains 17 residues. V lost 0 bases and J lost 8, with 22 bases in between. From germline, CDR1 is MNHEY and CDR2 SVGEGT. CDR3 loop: CASSYSSIGQGGGTQYF. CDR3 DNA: TGTGCCAGCAGTTACTCGTCTATTGGGCAGGGGGGAGGAACCCAGTACTTC.

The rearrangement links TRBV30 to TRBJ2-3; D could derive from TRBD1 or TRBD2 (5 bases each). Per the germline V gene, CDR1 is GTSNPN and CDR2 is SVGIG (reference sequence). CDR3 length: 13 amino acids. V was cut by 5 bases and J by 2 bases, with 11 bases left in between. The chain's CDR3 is CAWCQGDTDTQYF. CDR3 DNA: TGTGCCTGGTGCCAGGGAGACACAGATACGCAGTATTTT.

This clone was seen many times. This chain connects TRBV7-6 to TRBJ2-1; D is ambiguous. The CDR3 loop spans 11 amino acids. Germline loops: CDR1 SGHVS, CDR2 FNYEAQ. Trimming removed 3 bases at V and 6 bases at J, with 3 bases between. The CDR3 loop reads CASSFGNEQFF. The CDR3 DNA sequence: TGTGCCAGCAGCTTCGGCAATGAGCAGTTCTTC.

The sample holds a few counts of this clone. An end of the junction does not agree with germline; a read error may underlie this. CDR3 sequence: CASSLIQDSYNEQSF. CDR3 coding DNA: TGTGCCAGCAGCTTAATCCAGGACTCCTACAATGAGCAGTCCTTC. The chain combines TRBV25-1 with TRBJ2-1, with D possibly being TRBD2 (5 bases). Germline CDR1 is MGHDK and CDR2 is SYGVNS. This CDR3 contains 15 residues. Full variable domain (outside the CDR3, taken from reference TRBV25-1 and TRBJ2-1): EADIYQTPRYLVIGTGKKITLECSQTMGHDKMYWYQQDPGMELHLIHYSYGVNSTEKGDLSSESTVSRIRTEHFPLTLESARPSHTSQYLCASSLIQDSYNEQSFGPGTRLTVL.

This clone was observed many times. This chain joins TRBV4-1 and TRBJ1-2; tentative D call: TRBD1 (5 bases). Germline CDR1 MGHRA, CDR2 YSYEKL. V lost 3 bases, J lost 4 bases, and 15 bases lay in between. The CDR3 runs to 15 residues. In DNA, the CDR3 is TGCGCCAGCAGCCAGAATACAGGTTCCAGCTATGGCTACACCTTC. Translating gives CASSQNTGSSYGYTF.

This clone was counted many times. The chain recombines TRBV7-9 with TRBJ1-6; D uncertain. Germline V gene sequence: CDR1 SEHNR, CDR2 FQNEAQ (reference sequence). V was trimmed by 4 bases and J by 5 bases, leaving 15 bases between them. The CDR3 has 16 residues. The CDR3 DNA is TGTGCCAGCAGCTCTCCCATGGGCAGCAATAATTCACCCCTCCACTTT. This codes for CASSSPMGSNNSPLHF.

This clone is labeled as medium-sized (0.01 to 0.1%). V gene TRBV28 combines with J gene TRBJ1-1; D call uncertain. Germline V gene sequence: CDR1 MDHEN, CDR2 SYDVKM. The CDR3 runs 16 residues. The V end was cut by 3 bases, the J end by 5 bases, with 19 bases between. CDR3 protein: CASSFASLQLGTEAFF. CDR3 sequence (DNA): TGTGCCAGCAGTTTCGCATCCCTACAACTGGGAACTGAAGCTTTCTTT.

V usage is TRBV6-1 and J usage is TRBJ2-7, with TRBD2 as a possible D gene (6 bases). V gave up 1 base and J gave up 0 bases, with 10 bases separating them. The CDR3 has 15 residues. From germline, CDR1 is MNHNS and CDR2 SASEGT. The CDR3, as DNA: TGTGCCAGCAGTGAAGTTGGAGGGGCCTCCTACGAGCAGTACTTC. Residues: CASSEVGGASYEQYF.

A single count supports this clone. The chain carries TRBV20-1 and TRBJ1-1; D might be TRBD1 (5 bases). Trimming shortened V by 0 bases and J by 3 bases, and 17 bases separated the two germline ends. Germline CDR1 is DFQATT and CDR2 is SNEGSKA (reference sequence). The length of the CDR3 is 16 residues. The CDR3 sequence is CSARDPGGEHDTEAFF. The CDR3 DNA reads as TGCAGTGCTAGAGACCCAGGAGGGGAGCACGACACTGAAGCTTTCTTT.

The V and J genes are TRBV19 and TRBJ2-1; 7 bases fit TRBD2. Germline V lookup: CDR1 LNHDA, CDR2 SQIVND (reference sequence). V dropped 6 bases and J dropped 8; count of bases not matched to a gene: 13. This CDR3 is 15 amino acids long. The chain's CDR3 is CASRTKREGRYEQFF. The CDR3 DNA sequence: TGTGCCAGTAGAACAAAGCGGGAAGGCCGATATGAGCAGTTCTTC.

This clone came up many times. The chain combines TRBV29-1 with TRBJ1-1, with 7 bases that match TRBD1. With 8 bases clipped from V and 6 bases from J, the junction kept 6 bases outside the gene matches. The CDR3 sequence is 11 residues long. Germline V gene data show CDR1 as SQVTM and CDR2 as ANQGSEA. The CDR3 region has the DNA TGCAGCTTCAACAGGGGCTCTGAAGCTTTCTTT. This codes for CSFNRGSEAFF.